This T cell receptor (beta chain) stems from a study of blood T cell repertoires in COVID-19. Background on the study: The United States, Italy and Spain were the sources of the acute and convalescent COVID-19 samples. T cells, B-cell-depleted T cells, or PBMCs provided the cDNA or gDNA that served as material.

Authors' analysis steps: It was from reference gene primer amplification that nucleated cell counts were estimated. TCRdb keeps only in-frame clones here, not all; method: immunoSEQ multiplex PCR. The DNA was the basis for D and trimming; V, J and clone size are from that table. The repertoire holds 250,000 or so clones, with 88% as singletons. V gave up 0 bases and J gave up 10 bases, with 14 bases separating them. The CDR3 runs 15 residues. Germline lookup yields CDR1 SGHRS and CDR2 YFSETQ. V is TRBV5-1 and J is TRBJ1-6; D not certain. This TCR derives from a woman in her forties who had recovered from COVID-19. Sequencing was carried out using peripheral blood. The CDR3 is CASSLAGPRLSPLHF. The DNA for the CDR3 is TGCGCCAGCAGCTTGGCTGGGCCCCGTTTATCACCCCTCCACTTT.